This T cell receptor beta chain appears in the sequencing data of a study of shared clonotypes between healthy human individuals. In the study overall: Donors had three CD4 naive, three CD4 memory, two CD8 naive and one CD8 memory plate apiece. Overall study results and limits: Larger estimated richness was generally recorded for naive subsets relative to memory subsets.

The germline V gene has CDR1 SGHVS and CDR2 FQNEAQ. The CDR3 consists of 14 residues. The V end lost 1 base, the J end lost 8 bases, and 13 bases lay between the germline ends. Several immunoSEQ plates held equal portions of the genomic DNA taken from each subset. The table came from immunoSEQ multiplex PCR; TCRdb's copy has only in-frame clones and leaves some out. Of some 1 million clones listed, about three quarters are singletons. This clone occurred a few times. Its specificity is unknown. Adults of Caucasian background living in Nashville, Tennessee made up all donors. The TCR originated in a man aged 18 to 29 in good health. The chain employs TRBV7-8 and TRBJ2-3; TRBD1 is a possible D gene (5 bases). The sample comprised memory CD4+ T cells sorted from blood. Subset denoted: CD45RA-negative fraction. CDR3 sequence (DNA): TGTGCCAGCAGCTTAGGGACAAAAGTAGGTACGCAGTATTTT. It is translated as CASSLGTKVGTQYF.